One and the same sample provided the 14 T cell receptor beta chains below, sequenced in a study of spatial heterogeneity in lung cancer. The time point here: sample taken at primary tumor resection. In TCRdb, the 5' RACE reads were re-called with MiXCR into one record per CDR3 protein. This table has 7,600 or so distinct CDR3 sequences, around 6.3% appearing once. The source was PBMCs, collected at surgery. Source of these receptors: a male donor with early-stage non-small cell lung cancer.

This clonotype has at least ten counts. The J gene is TRBJ2-7, the V gene TRBV28, with a tentative D call TRBD1 (6 bases). Per germline, CDR1 MDHEN and CDR2 SYDVKM. V was cut by 6 bases and J by 2 bases, with 17 bases left in between. The CDR3 sequence is 15 residues long. CDR3: CASSREGRGPYEQYF. CDR3 in DNA: TGTGCCAGCAGCCGCGAGGGCAGGGGTCCCTACGAGCAGTACTTC.

Many counts were recorded for this clonotype. This chain connects TRBV28 to TRBJ2-7, with 10 bases identical to TRBD1. There are 15 residues in the CDR3. Looked up from germline, CDR1 is MDHEN and CDR2 is SYDVKM. V lost 1 base to trimming and J lost 7 bases; unmatched junction nucleotides: 7. The CDR3 reads CASSLLGQGLREQYF. DNA of the CDR3: TGTGCCAGCAGTTTATTGGGACAGGGGTTACGGGAGCAGTACTTC.

This clonotype appeared many times. This chain connects TRBV19 to TRBJ1-5, with a possible D match to TRBD1 (6 bases). This CDR3 contains 16 residues. CDR1 and CDR2 (germline): LNHDA, SQIVND (reference sequence). V lost 8 bases and J lost 0, with 17 bases in between. The CDR3 protein is CASEARGQYSNQPQHF. CDR3 in DNA: TGTGCCAGTGAGGCCCGGGGGCAGTATAGCAATCAGCCCCAGCATTTT.

The chain recombines TRBV6-1 with TRBJ2-1; D may match TRBD1 or TRBD2 (5 bases each). CDR1 is MNHNS and CDR2 is SASEGT in the germline V gene. V lost 5 bases, J lost 2 bases, and 13 bases lay in between. The CDR3 is made up of 15 amino acids. CDR3 sequence reads: CASSTGTPAYNEQFF. The CDR3 nucleotides read TGTGCCAGCAGTACCGGGACCCCCGCCTACAATGAGCAGTTCTTC.

This clonotype was detected a few times. The genes are TRBV28 and TRBJ2-5, with D tentatively TRBD1 (5 bases). Germline assignment: CDR1 MDHEN and CDR2 SYDVKM. V shed 6 bases and J shed 5 bases, with 19 bases lying between them. CDR3 length: 15 residues. The CDR3 sequence is CASSSTTASDETQYF. The CDR3 DNA reads as TGTGCCAGCAGCTCGACGACAGCCTCAGACGAGACCCAGTACTTC.

This clonotype was picked up many times. This chain links TRBV3-1 with TRBJ2-5; 7 nucleotides line up with TRBD1. Germline trimming cut 8 bases from V and 1 base from J; bases unmatched to any gene: 7. The CDR3 is 14 amino acids. CDR1 and CDR2 from the germline V gene are LGHDT and YNNKEL (reference sequence). CDR3 nucleotides: TGTGCCAGCGGTTCGGGGACAGCCCAAGAGACCCAGTACTTC. The encoded protein is CASGSGTAQETQYF.

This clonotype was counted ten times or more. The J gene is TRBJ2-1, the V gene TRBV20-1, with D possibly matching TRBD1 (5 bases). From germline, CDR1 is DFQATT and CDR2 SNEGSKA (reference sequence). V shed 6 bases and J shed 10 bases, with 22 bases lying between them. The CDR3 consists of 14 residues. The CDR3 reads CSASRQGIPIEQFF. The CDR3 DNA sequence: TGCAGTGCCAGTCGCCAGGGAATCCCGATCGAGCAGTTCTTC.

In its sample, this clonotype was seen a few times. The J gene is TRBJ2-7, the V gene TRBV18; tentative D call: TRBD1 (6 bases). Germline assignment: CDR1 KGHSH and CDR2 LQKENI. This CDR3 is built from 14 residues. V was clipped by 1 base and J by 0 bases, with 7 bases between them. In nucleotides, the CDR3 is TGTGCCAGCTCACCACAGACAGGCTCCTACGAGCAGTACGTC. Protein sequence: CASSPQTGSYEQYV.

This clonotype was detected ten times or more. V is TRBV20-1 and J is TRBJ2-3; TRBD2 matches 12 bases. The germline V gene encodes CDR1 DFQATT and CDR2 SNEGSKA (reference sequence). The junction had 12 bases not matched to a gene; V was cut back by 5 bases and J by 6 bases. The CDR3 totals 16 residues. For the CDR3, the DNA is TGCAGTGCTTCACCTTGGACTAGCGGGGATTGGGATACGCAGTATTTT. Protein: CSASPWTSGDWDTQYF.

This clonotype occurred many times. V gene TRBV7-2 combines with J gene TRBJ1-4; TRBD1 is a possible D gene (5 bases). CDR1 and CDR2 (germline): SGHTA, FQGNSA. This CDR3 region has 14 residues. The V end lost 5 bases, the J end lost 6 bases, and 13 bases lay between the germline ends. In DNA, the CDR3 is TGTGCCAGCAGCCACGGGGCCTGGGATGAAAAACTGTTTTTT. Translation gives CASSHGAWDEKLFF. Together with reference TRBV7-2 and TRBJ1-4, the CDR3 gives the full variable domain: GAGVSQSPSNKVTEKGKDVELRCDPISGHTALYWYRQSLGQGLEFLIYFQGNSAPDKSGLPSDRFSAERTGGSVSTLTIQRTQQEDSAVYLCASSHGAWDEKLFFGSGTQLSVL.

This clonotype came up many times. V usage is TRBV4-2 and J usage is TRBJ2-6; tentatively, D is TRBD1 (5 bases). The ends were cut back, 0 bases at V and 0 bases at J, with 6 bases in the middle. The V gene's germline CDR1 is LGHNA and CDR2 YNFKEQ. CDR3 length: 16 residues. The DNA of the CDR3 is TGTGCCAGCAGCCAAGAGACAGCCTCTGGGGCCAACGTCCTGACTTTC. The encoded protein is CASSQETASGANVLTF.

This clonotype was counted ten times or more. The chain carries TRBV6-5 and TRBJ1-1; D not resolved. CDR3 length equals 13 residues. V was cut by 5 bases and J by 5 bases, with 12 bases left in between. CDR1 is MNHEY and CDR2 is SVGAGI in the germline V gene. The CDR3 reads CASSRTLATEAFF. CDR3 bases: TGTGCCAGCAGTCGGACCCTCGCGACTGAAGCTTTCTTT.

This clonotype was observed many times. This chain links TRBV5-1 with TRBJ2-1; tentative D call: TRBD2 (6 bases). Germline V CDR1 and CDR2: SGHRS, YFSETQ. V was cut by 0 bases and J by 3 bases, with 16 bases left in between. This CDR3 comprises 17 residues. The chain's CDR3 is CASSLGTAGPDYNEQFF. DNA for the CDR3: TGCGCCAGCAGCTTGGGGACGGCGGGGCCAGACTACAATGAGCAGTTCTTC.

The table lists this clonotype with many counts. The V call is TRBV5-1, the J call TRBJ1-4; 10 nucleotides align to TRBD1. The J segment lost 8 bases and the V segment lost 3 bases, leaving 7 bases of the junction unmatched. Germline lookup yields CDR1 SGHRS and CDR2 YFSETQ. The CDR3 sequence is 15 residues long. The CDR3 nucleotides read TGCGCCAGCAGCTCTGGACAGGGGGAGAGAGAAAAACTGTTTTTT. Translation gives CASSSGQGEREKLFF.